The present T cell receptor (beta chain) was sequenced within a study of breast tumors, draining lymph nodes, adjacent tissues. Findings of the study overall: Data fit most tumor T cells coming from lymph node, expanding in tumor.

J gave up 3 bases and V 5 bases, and 5 bases lay outside the gene matches. The CDR3 has 15 residues. Germline-derived CDR1 and CDR2 are ENHRY and SYGVKD. Comment on this clonotype: The antigen is not known.

A single record per CDR3 protein comes from TCRdb applying MiXCR to the multiplex PCR reads. Seen here are around 190,000 distinct CDR3 sequences, approximately 30% observed once, and the top ten hold around 4.5%. Breast cancer patients provided tissue from their axillary draining lymph nodes. The chain employs TRBV10-3 and TRBJ1-5; 9 bases are shared with TRBD1. The specimen sequenced was axillary lymph node tissue. The sequence was collected from a female donor with breast cancer. Some clones in this sample may be carry-over from other donors' samples. CDR3 sequence (DNA): TGTGCCATCAGTTACTGGGACAGGGACAATCAGCCCCAGCATTTT. Its translation is CAISYWDRDNQPQHF.